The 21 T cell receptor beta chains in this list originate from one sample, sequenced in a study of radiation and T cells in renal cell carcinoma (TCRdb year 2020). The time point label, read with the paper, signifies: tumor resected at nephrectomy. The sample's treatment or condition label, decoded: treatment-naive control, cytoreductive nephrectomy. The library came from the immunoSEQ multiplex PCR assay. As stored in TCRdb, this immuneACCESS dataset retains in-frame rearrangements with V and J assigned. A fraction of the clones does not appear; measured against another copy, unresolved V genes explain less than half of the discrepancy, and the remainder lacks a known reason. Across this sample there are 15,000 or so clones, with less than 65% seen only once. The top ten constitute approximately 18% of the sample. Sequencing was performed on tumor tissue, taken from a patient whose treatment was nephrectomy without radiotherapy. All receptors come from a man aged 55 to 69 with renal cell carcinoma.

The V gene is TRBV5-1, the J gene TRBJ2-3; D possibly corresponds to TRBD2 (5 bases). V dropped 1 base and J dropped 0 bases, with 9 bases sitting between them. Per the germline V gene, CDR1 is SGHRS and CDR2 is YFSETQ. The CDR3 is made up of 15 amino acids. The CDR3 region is CASSLSGKSTDTQYF. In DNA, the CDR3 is TGCGCCAGCAGCTTGTCGGGGAAAAGCACAGATACGCAGTATTTT.

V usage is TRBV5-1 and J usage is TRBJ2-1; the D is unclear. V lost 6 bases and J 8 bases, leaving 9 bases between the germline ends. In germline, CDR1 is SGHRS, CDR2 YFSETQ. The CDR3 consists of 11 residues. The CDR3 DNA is TGCGCCAGCAAGGGATTTGATGAGCAGTTCTTC. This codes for CASKGFDEQFF.

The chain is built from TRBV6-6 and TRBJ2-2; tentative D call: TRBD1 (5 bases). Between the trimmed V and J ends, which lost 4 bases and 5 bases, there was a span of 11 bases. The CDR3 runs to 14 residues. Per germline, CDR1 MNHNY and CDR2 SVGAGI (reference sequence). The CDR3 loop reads CASSSPGLTGELFF. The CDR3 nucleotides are TGTGCCAGCAGTTCGCCAGGGTTAACCGGGGAGCTGTTTTTT.

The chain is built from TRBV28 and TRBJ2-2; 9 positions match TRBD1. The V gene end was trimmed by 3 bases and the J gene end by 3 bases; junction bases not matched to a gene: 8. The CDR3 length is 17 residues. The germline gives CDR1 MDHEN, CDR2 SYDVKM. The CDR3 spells CASSFSVWTGDTGELFF. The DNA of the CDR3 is TGTGCCAGCAGTTTCTCGGTGTGGACAGGGGACACCGGGGAGCTGTTTTTT.

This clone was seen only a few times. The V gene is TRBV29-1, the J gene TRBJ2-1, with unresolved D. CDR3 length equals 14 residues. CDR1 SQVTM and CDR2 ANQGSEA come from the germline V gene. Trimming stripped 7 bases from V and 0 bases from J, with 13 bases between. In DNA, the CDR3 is TGCAGCGGCAAGGGCCACCTCTCCTACAATGAGCAGTTCTTC. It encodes CSGKGHLSYNEQFF.

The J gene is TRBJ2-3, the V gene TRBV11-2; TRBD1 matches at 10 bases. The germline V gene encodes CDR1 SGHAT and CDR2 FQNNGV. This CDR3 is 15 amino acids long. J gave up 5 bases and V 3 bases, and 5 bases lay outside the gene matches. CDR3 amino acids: CASSLGTGVEDTQYF. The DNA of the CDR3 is TGTGCCAGCAGCTTGGGGACAGGGGTGGAAGATACGCAGTATTTT.

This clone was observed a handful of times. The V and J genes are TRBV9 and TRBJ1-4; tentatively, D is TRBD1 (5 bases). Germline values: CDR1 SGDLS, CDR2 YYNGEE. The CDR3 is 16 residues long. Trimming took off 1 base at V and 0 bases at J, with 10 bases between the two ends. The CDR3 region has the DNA TGTGCCAGCAGCGTATGGGGGGGAGCAACTAATGAAAAACTGTTTTTT. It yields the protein CASSVWGGATNEKLFF.

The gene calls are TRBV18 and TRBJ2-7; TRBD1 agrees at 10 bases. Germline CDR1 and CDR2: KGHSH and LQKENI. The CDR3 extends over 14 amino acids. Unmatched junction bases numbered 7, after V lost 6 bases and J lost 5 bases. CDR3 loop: CASSPDRGSHEQYF. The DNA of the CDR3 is TGTGCCAGCTCCCCGGACAGGGGGTCCCACGAGCAGTACTTC.

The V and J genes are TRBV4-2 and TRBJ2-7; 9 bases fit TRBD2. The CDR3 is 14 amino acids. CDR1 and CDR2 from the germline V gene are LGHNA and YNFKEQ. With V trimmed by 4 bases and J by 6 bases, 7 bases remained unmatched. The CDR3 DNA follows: TGTGCCAGCAGCCCCGGGACTAGCCCCCCCGAGCAGTACTTC. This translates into CASSPGTSPPEQYF.

The chain's CDR3 is CASSLAGATDTQYF. The CDR3 DNA is TGTGCCAGCAGCTTAGCGGGGGCCACAGATACGCAGTATTTT. V is TRBV5-4 and J is TRBJ2-3; 8 bases fit TRBD2. The CDR3 loop spans 14 amino acids. Per germline, CDR1 SGHNT and CDR2 YYREEE (reference sequence). The V gene end was trimmed by 2 bases and the J gene end by 2 bases; junction bases not matched to a gene: 1.

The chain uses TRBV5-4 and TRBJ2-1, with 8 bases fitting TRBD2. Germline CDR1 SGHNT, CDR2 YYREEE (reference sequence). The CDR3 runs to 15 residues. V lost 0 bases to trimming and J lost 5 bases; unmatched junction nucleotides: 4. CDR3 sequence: CASSLAGLGNNEQFF. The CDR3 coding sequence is TGTGCCAGCAGCTTGGCGGGACTAGGCAACAATGAGCAGTTCTTC.

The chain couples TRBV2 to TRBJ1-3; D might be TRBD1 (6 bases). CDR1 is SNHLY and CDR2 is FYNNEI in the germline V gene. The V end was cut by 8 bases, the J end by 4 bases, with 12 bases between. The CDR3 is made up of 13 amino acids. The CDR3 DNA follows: TGTGCCAGCCAGGGGCTAGGAGGAAACACCATATATTTT. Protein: CASQGLGGNTIYF.

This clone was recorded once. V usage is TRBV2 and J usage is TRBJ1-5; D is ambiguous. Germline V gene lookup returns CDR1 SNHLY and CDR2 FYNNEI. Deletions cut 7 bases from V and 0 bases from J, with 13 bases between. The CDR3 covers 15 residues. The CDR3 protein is CASKMGRSSNQPQHF. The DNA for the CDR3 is TGTGCCAGCAAAATGGGGAGGTCTAGCAATCAGCCCCAGCATTTT.

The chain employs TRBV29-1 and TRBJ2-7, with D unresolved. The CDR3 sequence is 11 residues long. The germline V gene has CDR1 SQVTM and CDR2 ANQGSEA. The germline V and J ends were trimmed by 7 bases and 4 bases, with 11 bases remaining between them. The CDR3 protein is CSAYTNYEQYF. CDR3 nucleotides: TGCAGCGCCTACACTAATTACGAGCAGTACTTC.

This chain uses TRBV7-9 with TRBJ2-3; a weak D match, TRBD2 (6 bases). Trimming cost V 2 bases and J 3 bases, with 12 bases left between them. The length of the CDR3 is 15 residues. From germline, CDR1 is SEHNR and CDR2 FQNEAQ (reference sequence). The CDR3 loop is CASSLFAGPTDTQYF. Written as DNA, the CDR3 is TGTGCCAGCAGCTTATTTGCGGGGCCTACAGATACGCAGTATTTT.

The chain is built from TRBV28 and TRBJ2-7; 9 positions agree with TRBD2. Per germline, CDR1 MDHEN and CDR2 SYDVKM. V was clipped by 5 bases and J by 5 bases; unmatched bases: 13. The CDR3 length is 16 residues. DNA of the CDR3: TGTGCCAGCAGTATACCCATAGCGGGAGTGTCGGACGAGCAGTACTTC. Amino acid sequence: CASSIPIAGVSDEQYF.

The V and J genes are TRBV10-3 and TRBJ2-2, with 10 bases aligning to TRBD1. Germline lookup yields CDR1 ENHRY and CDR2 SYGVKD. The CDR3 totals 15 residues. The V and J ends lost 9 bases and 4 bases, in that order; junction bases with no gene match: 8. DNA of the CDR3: TGTGCCATTTCTCGACAGGGGGCCCCCACCGGGGAGCTGTTTTTT. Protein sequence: CAISRQGAPTGELFF.

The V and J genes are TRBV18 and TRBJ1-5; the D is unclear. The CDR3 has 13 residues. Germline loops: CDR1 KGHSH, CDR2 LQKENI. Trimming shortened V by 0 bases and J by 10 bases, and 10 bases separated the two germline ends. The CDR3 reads CASSPPLASPQHF. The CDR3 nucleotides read TGTGCCAGCTCACCACCGCTTGCCTCACCCCAGCATTTT.

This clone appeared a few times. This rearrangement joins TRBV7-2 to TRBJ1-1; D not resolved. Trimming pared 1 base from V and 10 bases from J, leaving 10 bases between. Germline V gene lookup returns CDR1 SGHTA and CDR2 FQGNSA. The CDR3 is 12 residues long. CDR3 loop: CASSLVALGAFF. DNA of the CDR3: TGTGCCAGCAGCTTAGTAGCCCTGGGAGCTTTCTTT. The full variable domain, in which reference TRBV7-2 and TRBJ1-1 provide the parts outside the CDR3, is GAGVSQSPSNKVTEKGKDVELRCDPISGHTALYWYRQSLGQGLEFLIYFQGNSAPDKSGLPSDRFSAERTGGSVSTLTIQRTQQEDSAVYLCASSLVALGAFFGQGTRLTVV.

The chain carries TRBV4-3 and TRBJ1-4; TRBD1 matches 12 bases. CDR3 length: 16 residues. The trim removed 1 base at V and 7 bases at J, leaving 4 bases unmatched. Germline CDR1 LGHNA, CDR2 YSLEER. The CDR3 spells CASSQVGDRGREKLFF. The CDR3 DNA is TGCGCCAGCAGCCAAGTAGGGGACAGGGGGCGTGAAAAACTGTTTTTT.

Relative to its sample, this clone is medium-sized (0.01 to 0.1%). The CDR3 here is CASSQDSGVEQFF. Here the CDR3 DNA reads TGCGCCAGCAGCCAAGATTCTGGGGTCGAGCAGTTCTTC. This chain joins TRBV4-1 and TRBJ2-1; D unclear. Trimming cost V 0 bases and J 10 bases, with 10 bases left between them. CDR3 size: 13 residues. Germline values: CDR1 MGHRA, CDR2 YSYEKL.